The 22 T cell receptor beta chains below all came from one sample that was sequenced in a study of OX40 agonist ivuxolimab in advanced cancers. This table comes from immunoSEQ multiplex PCR, and its TCRdb copy is limited to in-frame clones, with some not included. The sample gives about 69,000 clones, 70% to 90% of which show up once; 6.1% is in the top ten. Source: CD4+ or CD8+ T cells sorted from blood, taken in a trial of the OX40 agonist ivuxolimab. These receptors were obtained from an adult with an advanced solid tumor such as melanoma, head and neck, liver or kidney cancer.

The rearrangement joins TRBV9 to TRBJ2-2, with 8 bases identical to TRBD2. After removal of 0 bases from V and 10 bases from J, the junction contained 8 bases not matched to a gene. CDR3 length: 15 amino acids. The germline gives CDR1 SGDLS, CDR2 YYNGEE. The CDR3 DNA reads TGTGCCAGCAGCGTAGCCGGGCGGGGGGCCTTGGAGCTGTTTTTT. Amino acids: CASSVAGRGALELFF.

The rearrangement joins TRBV5-1 to TRBJ2-1; 11 bases agree with TRBD1. The CDR3 is 15 residues long. V gave up 4 bases and J gave up 9 bases; unmatched junction bases: 9. Germline lookup yields CDR1 SGHRS and CDR2 YFSETQ. CDR3 nucleotide sequence: TGCGCCAGCAGCGTATGGGGACAGGGGGTGGGTGAGCAGTTCTTC. Translated, it gives CASSVWGQGVGEQFF.

In the case of this clone: This same CDR3 is encoded by further DNA sequences in the sample. V and J are TRBV18 and TRBJ1-1, with no clear D. This CDR3 comprises 14 residues. The V and J ends lost 0 bases and 1 base respectively, with 6 bases between them. The germline CDR1 and CDR2 sequences are KGHSH and LQKENI. The CDR3 sequence is CASSPPLGNTEAFF. As DNA, the CDR3 is TGTGCCAGCTCACCACCGCTAGGGAACACTGAAGCTTTCTTT.

The chain couples TRBV6-1 to TRBJ2-7; 10 nucleotides line up with TRBD1. Germline values: CDR1 MNHNS, CDR2 SASEGT. After removal of 3 bases from V and 7 bases from J, the junction contained 6 bases not matched to a gene. The CDR3 extends over 14 amino acids. As DNA, the CDR3 is TGTGCCAGCAGTGACGGGACAGGGGCGAGAGAGCAGTACTTC. Translation: CASSDGTGAREQYF.

The J gene is TRBJ2-2, the V gene TRBV6-1; the D gene is possibly TRBD1 (5 bases). CDR1 and CDR2 (germline): MNHNS, SASEGT. Trimming took 1 base from V and 5 from J, leaving 11 bases between them. The CDR3 totals 15 residues. CDR3 DNA sequence: TGTGCCAGCAGTGAAGGCCAGGGATGGACCGGGGAGCTGTTTTTT. Its translation: CASSEGQGWTGELFF.

The rearrangement links TRBV7-8 to TRBJ2-5; D is possibly TRBD1 or TRBD2 (5 bases each). Germline CDR1 and CDR2: SGHVS and FQNEAQ. The V gene lost 1 base and the J gene lost 8 bases, with 11 bases spanning the gap. The CDR3 has 13 residues. CDR3 protein: CASSLGGRITQYF. DNA for the CDR3: TGTGCCAGCAGCTTAGGGGGACGCATAACCCAGTACTTC. The whole variable domain, filled in from reference TRBV7-8 and TRBJ2-5, reads GAGVSQSPRYKVAKRGQDVALRCDPISGHVSLFWYQQALGQGPEFLTYFQNEAQLDKSGLPSDRFFAERPEGSVSTLKIQRTQQEDSAVYLCASSLGGRITQYFGPGTRLLVL.

The V call is TRBV7-9, the J call TRBJ2-3, with D tentatively TRBD2 (5 bases). The CDR3 has 16 amino acids. The germline V and J ends were trimmed by 0 bases and 1 base, with 11 bases remaining between them. The germline gives CDR1 SEHNR, CDR2 FQNEAQ (reference sequence). As DNA, the CDR3 is TGTGCCAGCAGCTTAGCGTTCCGGGATCGCACAGATACGCAGTATTTT. Protein product: CASSLAFRDRTDTQYF.

The count of this clone is one. J is TRBJ2-5 and V is TRBV5-1; 7 bases are shared with TRBD1. The CDR3 spans 15 residues. The V segment lost 0 bases and the J segment 3 bases; nucleotides outside the gene matches: 5. Per the germline V gene, CDR1 is SGHRS and CDR2 is YFSETQ. CDR3 in DNA: TGCGCCAGCAGCTTGGCCCGGGACAGCAAAGAGACCCAGTACTTC. Residues: CASSLARDSKETQYF.

The chain uses TRBV18 and TRBJ1-1; D may be TRBD1 (5 bases). Trimming left V 0 bases short and J 3 bases short, with 11 bases between. Germline assignment: CDR1 KGHSH and CDR2 LQKENI. CDR3 length: 15 residues. The CDR3 DNA sequence: TGTGCCAGCTCACCACCGTCAGGGTGGGACACTGAAGCTTTCTTT. Translated, it gives CASSPPSGWDTEAFF.

This chain uses TRBV7-4 with TRBJ1-5; D uncertain. Germline CDR1 and CDR2: SGHVT and SQSDAQ. Between the trimmed V and J ends, which lost 4 bases and 2 bases, there was a span of 18 bases. The length of the CDR3 is 17 residues. The CDR3 here is CASSSQGSGNGNQPQHF. Written as DNA, the CDR3 is TGTGCCAGCAGCTCCCAAGGGTCAGGTAACGGCAATCAGCCCCAGCATTTT.

CDR3 amino acids: CASSQVQGNQPQHF. CDR3 coding DNA: TGCGCCAGCAGCCAAGTTCAGGGTAATCAGCCCCAGCATTTT. The chain has TRBV4-3 and TRBJ1-5, with a possible D match to TRBD1 (5 bases). Between the trimmed V and J ends, which lost 1 base and 4 bases, there was a span of 8 bases. Germline V CDR1 and CDR2: LGHNA, YSLEER. The CDR3 length is 14 residues.

The gene calls are TRBV7-8 and TRBJ2-1, with TRBD1 identical over 9 bases. The germline CDR1 and CDR2 sequences are SGHVS and FQNEAQ. Trimming at V came to 2 bases and at J to 2 bases, leaving 7 bases not matched to a gene. The CDR3 is 17 residues long. This CDR3 is CASSLSWTGAAYNEQFF. The DNA for the CDR3 is TGTGCCAGCAGCTTATCCTGGACAGGGGCGGCCTACAATGAGCAGTTCTTC.

The rearrangement uses TRBV27 and TRBJ1-6, with 12 bases that match TRBD1. The germline CDR1 and CDR2 sequences are MNHEY and SMNVEV (reference sequence). The CDR3 has 17 amino acids. V dropped 2 bases and J dropped 6; count of bases not matched to a gene: 5. The CDR3 is CASSLLGTGGSNSPLHF. For the CDR3, the DNA is TGTGCCAGCAGTTTACTTGGGACAGGGGGCAGTAATTCACCCCTCCACTTT.

The V gene is TRBV6-4, the J gene TRBJ2-3; D is uncertain. This CDR3 is 15 amino acids long. CDR1 is MRHNA, CDR2 SNTAGT, per germline. Trimming shortened V by 0 bases and J by 0 bases, and 7 bases separated the two germline ends. CDR3 DNA sequence: TGTGCCAGCAGTGACTCGGGATCTAGCACAGATACGCAGTATTTT. This codes for CASSDSGSSTDTQYF.

The gene calls are TRBV11-3 and TRBJ2-5; D is tentatively TRBD1 or TRBD2 (5 bases each). The J call may be mistaken, given a closer DNA end match to TRBJ2-7. Germline values: CDR1 SGHNT, CDR2 YENEEA. The CDR3 length is 12 residues. DNA for the CDR3: TGTGCCAGCAGCTTTGAGGGGTACGAGCAGTACTTC. Translated: CASSFEGYEQYF.

The V gene is TRBV12-5, the J gene TRBJ2-5; 11 bases agree with TRBD2. The CDR3 consists of 17 residues. J lost 5 bases, V lost 1 base, and 9 bases had no gene match. Looked up from germline, CDR1 is LGHNT and CDR2 is FRNRAP. As DNA, the CDR3 is TGTGCTAGTGGTTTGGCAACGCTAGCGGGGGGTTTGGAGACCCAGTACTTC. Translated, it gives CASGLATLAGGLETQYF.

This chain connects TRBV20-1 to TRBJ1-1, with D unresolved. CDR3 size: 11 residues. The V end lost 1 base, the J end lost 2 bases, and 2 bases lay between the germline ends. Germline assignment: CDR1 DFQATT and CDR2 SNEGSKA (reference sequence). CDR3 bases: TGCAGTGCTAGAGGAAACACTGAAGCTTTCTTT. Translating it yields CSARGNTEAFF.

The V and J genes are TRBV18 and TRBJ1-3; D is unresolved. Germline loops: CDR1 KGHSH, CDR2 LQKENI. The CDR3 covers 16 residues. Between the trimmed V and J ends, which lost 4 bases and 4 bases, there was a span of 17 bases. The CDR3 DNA sequence: TGTGCCAGCTCACAACCGGGAGCCCTTCCCGGAAACACCATATATTTT. As protein: CASSQPGALPGNTIYF.

V gene TRBV10-3 combines with J gene TRBJ2-1; TRBD1 agrees at 7 bases. Trimming at V came to 2 bases and at J to 4 bases, leaving 5 bases not matched to a gene. The germline CDR1 and CDR2 sequences are ENHRY and SYGVKD. This CDR3 is built from 15 residues. CDR3 coding DNA: TGTGCCATCAGTGAGGGTTGGGACAGATACAATGAGCAGTTCTTC. It specifies CAISEGWDRYNEQFF.

As concerns this clone: Other DNA sequences within the sample encode an identical CDR3. V and J are TRBV6-5 and TRBJ1-1, with D uncertain. Trimming stripped 2 bases from V and 2 bases from J, with 6 bases between. The CDR3 has 13 amino acids. CDR1 and CDR2 from the germline V gene are MNHEY and SVGAGI. As DNA, the CDR3 is TGTGCCAGCAGTTACCGGGGAAACACTGAAGCTTTCTTT. Amino acids: CASSYRGNTEAFF.

The chain employs TRBV6-5 and TRBJ2-7; tentative D call: TRBD1 (6 bases). The germline CDR1 and CDR2 sequences are MNHEY and SVGAGI. The CDR3 runs 14 residues. V lost 7 bases, J lost 4 bases, and 17 bases lay in between. CDR3 in amino acids: CASKTGYSAYEQYF. CDR3 in DNA: TGTGCCAGCAAAACAGGGTATAGTGCGTACGAGCAGTACTTC.

In this sample, this clone turned up a few times. V usage is TRBV18 and J usage is TRBJ1-2; tentative D call: TRBD1 (6 bases). This CDR3 spans 15 amino acids. Trimming cost V 2 bases and J 4 bases, with 14 bases left between them. Germline-derived CDR1 and CDR2 are KGHSH and LQKENI. The CDR3 bases are TGTGCCAGCTCACCAGGGCAGGGGCAGGGCTATGGCTACACCTTC. It yields the protein CASSPGQGQGYGYTF.